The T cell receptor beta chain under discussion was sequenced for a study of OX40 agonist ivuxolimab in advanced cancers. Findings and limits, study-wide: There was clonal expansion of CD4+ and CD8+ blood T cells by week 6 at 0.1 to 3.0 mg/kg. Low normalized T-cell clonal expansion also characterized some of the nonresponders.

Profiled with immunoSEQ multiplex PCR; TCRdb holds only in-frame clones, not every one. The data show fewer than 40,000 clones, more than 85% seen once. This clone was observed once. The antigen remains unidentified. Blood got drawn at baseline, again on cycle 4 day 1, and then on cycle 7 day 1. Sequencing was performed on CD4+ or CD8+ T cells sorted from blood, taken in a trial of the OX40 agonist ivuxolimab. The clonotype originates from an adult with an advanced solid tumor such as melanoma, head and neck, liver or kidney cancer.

The CDR3 nucleotides read TGTGCCAGCAGCGCGGGGGGACAGGGGGCCGATGAGCAGTTCTTC. Protein: CASSAGGQGADEQFF. This rearrangement joins TRBV5-4 to TRBJ2-1, with 12 positions matching TRBD1. Germline V CDR1 and CDR2: SGHNT, YYREEE (reference sequence). V shed 4 bases, J shed 8 bases, and the junction held 7 bases outside the gene matches. This CDR3 comprises 15 residues.